What follows are 4 T cell receptor beta chains derived from one specimen sequenced in a study of tumor and adjacent non-tumor tissue in lung cancer. This sample's RNA came from whole unsorted tissue. Distant lung tissue was collected more than 3 cm away from the tumor edge. Three rounds of nested PCR, following a modified ARM-PCR protocol, produced the TCRbeta library. TCRdb ran MiXCR on the multiplex PCR reads and lists one entry per CDR3 protein. This sample carries some 80,000 distinct CDR3 sequences, 76% of them seen once, and the ten largest clones take 20% to 25%. The specimen was distant non-tumor lung tissue. Every receptor here comes from a woman aged 45-65 years with non-small cell lung cancer.

This clonotype was counted only a few times. Possible read error: a much larger clone is one base away. The chain combines TRBV30 with TRBJ1-5; D may be TRBD1 (6 bases). Germline V gives CDR1 GTSNPN, CDR2 SVGIG (reference sequence). This CDR3 is 13 amino acids long. CDR3 bases: TGTGCCTGGAGTGTACAGGGCGGTCAGCCCCAGCGTTTT. Protein product: CAWSVQGGQPQRF.

On this clonotype itself: A much larger clone differs from this one at a single base, so this may be a read error. The chain carries TRBV20-1 and TRBJ2-7; 8 nucleotides agree with TRBD2. This CDR3 region has 15 residues. Germline loops: CDR1 DFQATT, CDR2 SNEGSKA (reference sequence). The CDR3 is CSATRTGGSSYEEYF. CDR3 nucleotide sequence: TGCAGTGCTACCCGTACGGGAGGGAGCTCCTACGAGGAGTACTTC.

Remarks on this clonotype: Given the absence of the conserved phenylalanine or tryptophan at the CDR3 end, a read error is likely. This chain connects TRBV12-3 or TRBV12-4 to TRBJ1-5; the D is unclear. The CDR3 consists of 13 residues. In nucleotides, the CDR3 is TGTGCCAGCAGTCTGGTCAGCAATCAACCCCAGCATCTT. As protein: CASSLVSNQPQHL.

The V and J genes are TRBV5-6 and TRBJ2-7; 7 bases line up with TRBD1. After removal of 5 bases from V and 2 bases from J, the junction contained 16 bases not matched to a gene. Germline CDR1 SGHDT, CDR2 YYEEEE. CDR3 length equals 17 residues. DNA for the CDR3: TGTGCCAGCAGTGCGGACAGGAGCACGATCACCCCCTACGAGCAGTACTTC. Amino acid sequence: CASSADRSTITPYEQYF.